This is a list of T cell receptor beta chains from one sample in a study of cytomegalovirus exposure and HLA in healthy donors. Profiling relied on immunoSEQ multiplex PCR, and the TCRdb table lists in-frame clones only, not all of them. The data hold some 170,000 clones, with about 86% observed a single time. Sequencing was carried out using PBMCs. Every receptor here comes from a woman in her twenties or thirties in good health and CMV-seronegative. Each CDR3 is given without its conserved first and last residue.

V gene	J gene	CDR3 protein
TRBV7-8	TRBJ2-2	ASQGGQAHTGELF
TRBV6-5	TRBJ2-7	ASSDRSTYEQY
TRBV7-2	TRBJ2-7	ASSLPGLAYEQY
TRBV4-1	TRBJ2-1	ASSQYMVPNEAHYGEQF
TRBV11-3	TRBJ2-2	ASSSSTGELF
TRBV6-5	TRBJ2-7	ASSRDSGRGKQY
TRBV27	TRBJ1-5	ASSWAENQPQH
TRBV10-2	TRBJ1-1	ASKGTSSNTEAF
TRBV1	TRBJ2-7	TSSQLRTSGSSYEQY
TRBV7-9	TRBJ1-6	ASRGTGDSPLH
TRBV28	TRBJ1-5	ASSQGGSEQFYSNQPQH
TRBV10-3	TRBJ1-1	AIRMDSGYTEAF
TRBV5-1	TRBJ2-1	ASSPGTELLYNEQF
TRBV9	TRBJ2-1	ASSVVGGSYNEQF
TRBV27	TRBJ2-7	ASSLFPGSYEQY
TRBV7-9	TRBJ2-5	ASRTSGGEETQY
TRBV15	.	ATSRELTRPYEQY
TRBV2	TRBJ2-7	ASSMDRGEQY
TRBV6-7	TRBJ1-5	ASSYSCRYSNQPQH
TRBV27	TRBJ2-7	ASSLMAGASEQY
TRBV6-5	TRBJ1-6	ASSGDRGKGSPLH
TRBV6-6	TRBJ1-6	ASSYPAGDSPLH
TRBV6-6	TRBJ1-1	ASRTSPVMNTEAF
TRBV7-2	TRBJ1-3	ASSTRAGSGNTIY
TRBV7-8	TRBJ2-7	ASSLRDYEQY
TRBV11-2	TRBJ2-6	ASSLEWRSSGANVLT
TRBV2	TRBJ1-1	ASSVTHQNTEAF
TRBV5-4	TRBJ1-5	ASSPGTGWNQPQH
TRBV27	TRBJ1-2	ASSLNTDFYGYT
TRBV2	TRBJ1-6	ASSEEETANNSPLH
TRBV9	TRBJ2-3	ASSVERGFSTDTQY
TRBV12-5	TRBJ2-2	ASGLLSGSLAVNTGELF
TRBV5-4	TRBJ2-7	ASSKNPTGGYEQY